This T cell receptor beta chain was captured in a study of CD8 T cells in Susac syndrome. Study information: The sequenced Susac syndrome patients comprised five or six with active disease and roughly eight in remission.

Reverse transcription used about 0.45 to 1 ug RNA and random hexamers. TCRdb recomputed calls from the immunoSEQ multiplex PCR reads with MiXCR, one row per CDR3 protein. The sample lists 70,000 to 100,000 distinct CDR3 sequences, about 95% occurring once. Losses at the gene ends were 4 bases for V and 0 bases for J; bases not matched to a gene: 5. The CDR3 totals 15 residues. Germline CDR1 SGHNT, CDR2 YYREEE (reference sequence). The chain employs TRBV5-4 and TRBJ2-5, with TRBD1 identical over 8 bases. The source is a human donor with Susac syndrome. The sequenced sample consisted of CD8+ T cells from PBMCs. The CDR3 coding sequence is TGTGCCAGCAGCCTCGACAGGGGACACCAAGAGACCCAGTACTTC. It yields the protein CASSLDRGHQETQYF.